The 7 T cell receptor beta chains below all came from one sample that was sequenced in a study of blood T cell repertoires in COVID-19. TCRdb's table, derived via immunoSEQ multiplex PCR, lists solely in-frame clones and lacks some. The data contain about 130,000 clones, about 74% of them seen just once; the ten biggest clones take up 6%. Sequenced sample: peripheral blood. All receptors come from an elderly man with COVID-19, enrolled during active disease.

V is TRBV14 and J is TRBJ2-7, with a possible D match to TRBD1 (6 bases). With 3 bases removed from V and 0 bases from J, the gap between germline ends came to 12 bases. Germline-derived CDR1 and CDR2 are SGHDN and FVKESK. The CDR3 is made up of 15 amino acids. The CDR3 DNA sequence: TGTGCCAGCAGCCATTTCACAGGGCTCTCCTACGAGCAGTACTTC. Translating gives CASSHFTGLSYEQYF.

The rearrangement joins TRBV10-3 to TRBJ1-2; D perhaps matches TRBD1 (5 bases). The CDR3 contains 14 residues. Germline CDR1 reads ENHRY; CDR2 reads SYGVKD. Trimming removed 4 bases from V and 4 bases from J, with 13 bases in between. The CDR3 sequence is CAISVEGRVYGYTF. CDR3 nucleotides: TGTGCCATCAGTGTGGAGGGGCGGGTCTATGGCTACACCTTC.

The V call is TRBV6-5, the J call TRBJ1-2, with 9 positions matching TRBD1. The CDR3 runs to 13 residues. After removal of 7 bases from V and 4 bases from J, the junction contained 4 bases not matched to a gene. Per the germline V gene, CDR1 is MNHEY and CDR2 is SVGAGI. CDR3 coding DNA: TGTGCCAGCAAGACAGGGGGTGGCTATGGCTACACCTTC. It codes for CASKTGGGYGYTF.

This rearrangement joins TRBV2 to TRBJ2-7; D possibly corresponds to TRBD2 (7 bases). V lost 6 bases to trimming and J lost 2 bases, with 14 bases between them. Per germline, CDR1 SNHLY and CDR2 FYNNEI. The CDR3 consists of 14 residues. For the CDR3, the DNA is TGTGCCAGCAGCCAAGGGGGGGGCCCCTACGAGCAGTACTTC. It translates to CASSQGGGPYEQYF.

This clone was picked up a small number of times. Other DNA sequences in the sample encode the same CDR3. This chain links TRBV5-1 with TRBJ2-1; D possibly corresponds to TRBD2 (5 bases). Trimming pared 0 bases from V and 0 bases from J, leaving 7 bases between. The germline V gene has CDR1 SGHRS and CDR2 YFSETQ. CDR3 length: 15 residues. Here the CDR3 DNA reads TGCGCCAGCAGCTTGGGAGGGTCCTCCTACAATGAGCAGTTCTTC. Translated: CASSLGGSSYNEQFF.

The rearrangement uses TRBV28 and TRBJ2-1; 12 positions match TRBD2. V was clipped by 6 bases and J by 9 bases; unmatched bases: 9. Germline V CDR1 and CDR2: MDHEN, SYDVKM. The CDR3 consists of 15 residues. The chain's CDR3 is CASRPSGRARGEQFF. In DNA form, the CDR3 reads TGTGCCAGCAGGCCTAGCGGGAGGGCCAGAGGTGAGCAGTTCTTC.

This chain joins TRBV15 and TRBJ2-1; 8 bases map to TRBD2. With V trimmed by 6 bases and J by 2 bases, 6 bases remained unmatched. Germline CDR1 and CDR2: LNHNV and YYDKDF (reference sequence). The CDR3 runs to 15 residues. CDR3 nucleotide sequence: TGTGCCACCAGTCCCGGGGGGGGGCCCTACAATGAGCAGTTCTTC. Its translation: CATSPGGGPYNEQFF.